This T cell receptor beta chain came from a study of blood T cells in healthy people across ages (dated by TCRdb to 2014 to 2015). A note on the overall study: Template switching captured roughly one uniquely barcoded TCR beta cDNA molecule per two T cells in model experiments. To track age-related changes in TCR beta repertoire diversity, the study relied on deep sequencing normalized with unique cDNA molecular identifiers. Donors were grouped into four age groups: young (average 16 years), middle-aged (about 40), aged (approximately 58) and long-lived (just over 80). To avoid experimental bias, donors of different ages were randomly spread across the sequencing lanes. The study analyzed two additional independent replicas of 1 million unique cDNA reads from the same blood draw for two donors, one aged 18 to 30 and one aged 80 or older. General conclusions and limits of the study: Estimates of total diversity from one million sequenced T cells were regarded as lower bounds and underestimates. The percentage of naive T cells measured by flow cytometry correlated strongly with observed TCR beta diversity. Observed TCR beta diversity per million T cells fell roughly linearly with age, and a significant reduction was already apparent by age around 40. Because profiling used bulk unsorted PBMCs, naive and antigen-experienced compartments could not be compared conclusively. The CMV infection status of donors was not known, potentially confounding age-related changes in expanded clonotypes. The long-lived group showed more naive CD4+ T cells, fewer expanded clones and increased TCR diversity than the aged group, suggesting age selection.

About this clonotype itself: Its antigen is still unknown. No base qualities exist here, and no much larger clone lies one base off it.

The CDR3 has 16 amino acids, counting the end cysteine and phenylalanine. The CDR3 DNA has 48 bases and is translated from base 1. The junction shows trimming of 5 bases on V and 1 base on J, and the gene matches do not reach 6 bases of it. CDR1 SEHNR and CDR2 FQNEAQ were looked up in the germline V gene (reference sequence). The method behind the library was 5' RACE. Data came from an Illumina HiSeq 2500. A second 7 to 11 cycle PCR used a sample-barcoded 5' primer and a J-beta primer mix. A unique molecular identifier was introduced onto each TCR beta cDNA molecule by a template-switch 5' adaptor carrying 12 random nucleotides. Each sample yielded at least 3 million CDR3-containing paired-end reads. All of the RNA was converted into first-strand cDNA using the Mint cDNA synthesis kit, with a TRBC-specific oligonucleotide serving as the primer. All cDNA was treated with uracil-DNA glycosylase and then went through a first 18-cycle PCR with the universal primers M1SS and BC2_uni_R. Processing in the source paper ran as follows. Each sample was normalized by randomly selecting 1 million high-quality reads, each carrying a distinct molecular identifier. Instead of being binned into consensus sequences, reads with shared molecular identifiers were discarded. MiTCR, with a Q25 quality threshold and the strictest error-elimination algorithm, was used for CDR3 identification, clonotype clustering and error correction. A nonparametric unseen species model with Euler transformation was used to estimate lower-bound total TCR beta diversity. The raw public reads went through TCRdb reprocessing: fastp at Q25, MiXCR clone calling, in-frame beta chains kept. Rows are unified per CDR3 protein, each entry keeping the most common DNA and genes. The V and J calls were determined by TCRdb, not by the authors. This sample is represented by about 1.4 million distinct CDR3 sequences; around 59% of them were singletons. The ten largest clones add up to over 5% of the sample.

The 39 donors, aged about 6 to 100 years, were systemically healthy Caucasian individuals from Russia. Roughly 9.5 milliliters of peripheral blood were drawn from each donor into EDTA-treated Vacutainer tubes. Ficoll-Paque density-gradient centrifugation was used to isolate PBMCs, with at least 6.5 million obtained per sample. Total RNA, at least 5.5 micrograms per sample, was extracted from PBMCs with Trizol reagent. For every donor, flow cytometry on a PBMC aliquot measured the percentage of naive CD45RAhigh/CD27high T cells. This TCR was recovered from a man between 18 and 29 years old in good health. Sequenced input: blood. Rearrangement joined TRBV7-9 to TRBJ2-2; TRBD2 matches 8 bases in the middle. The CDR3 is CASSPAGGKNTGELFF. The DNA sequence is TGTGCCAGCAGCCCGGCGGGGGGCAAGAACACCGGGGAGCTGTTTTTT.